This T cell receptor beta chain was observed in a study of T cells in Graves' hyperthyroidism and ophthalmopathy. Uncontrolled infection, other autoimmune disease, pregnancy or lactation disqualified patients from enrolment. This clonotype was observed many times. Its antigen is undetermined. Researchers took RNA transcripts and amplified the TCR beta CDR3 regions from them. Carried out on the TCR CDR3, a first-round RT-PCR used the HTBI primer set. One entry per CDR3 protein, called by TCRdb with MiXCR from the multiplex PCR reads. The sample shows hundreds of thousands of distinct CDR3 sequences, about 20% of them seen only once. Study outcomes and limitations: Within blood appeared most thyroid clonotypes that had expanded above 0.001.

The sequence came from a man between 35 and 55 years old with Graves' ophthalmopathy. Sequencing used blood.

This CDR3 reads CASSARVLNTEAFF. CDR3 sequence (DNA): TGTGCCAGCAGTGCCAGGGTTTTGAACACTGAAGCTTTCTTT. The chain has TRBV12-3 or TRBV12-4 and TRBJ1-1; perhaps TRBD1 as D (5 bases). The V end was cut by 5 bases, the J end by 0 bases, with 10 bases between. The CDR3 is 14 residues long.